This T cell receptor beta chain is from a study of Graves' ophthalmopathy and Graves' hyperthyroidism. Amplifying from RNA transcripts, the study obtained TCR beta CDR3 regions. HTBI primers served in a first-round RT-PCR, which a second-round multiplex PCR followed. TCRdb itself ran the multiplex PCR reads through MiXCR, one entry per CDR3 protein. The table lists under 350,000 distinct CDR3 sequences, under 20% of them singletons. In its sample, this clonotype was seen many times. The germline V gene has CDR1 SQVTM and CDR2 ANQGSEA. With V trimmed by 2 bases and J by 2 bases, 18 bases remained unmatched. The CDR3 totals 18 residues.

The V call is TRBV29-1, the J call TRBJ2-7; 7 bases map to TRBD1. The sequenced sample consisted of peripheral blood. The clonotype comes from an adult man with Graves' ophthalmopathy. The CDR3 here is CSVETVEKTGYSAYEQYF. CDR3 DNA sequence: TGCAGCGTTGAAACCGTAGAGAAGACAGGGTATTCCGCCTACGAGCAGTACTTC.